The sequence of this T cell receptor beta chain was determined in a study of T cell repertoires in cytomegalovirus infection. Study-level information: TCR beta signatures that were public indicated CMV infection and matching HLA type.

Overall study findings and caveats: HLA-C-restricted CMV-specific TCR beta clonotypes were dominant in the ex vivo response. The study identified carriers of CMV plus the relevant HLA from cumulative public TCR beta family frequency.

This clonotype was observed a single time. What it recognizes is unknown. Germline V gene data show CDR1 as KGHDR and CDR2 as SFDVKD. This CDR3 spans 13 amino acids. Trimming pared 4 bases from V and 3 bases from J, leaving 9 bases between. TCRdb processed the reads anew with MiXCR; each CDR3 protein has one entry. The sample yields around 100,000 distinct CDR3 sequences, under 25% seen once. J is TRBJ2-7 and V is TRBV24-1; D call uncertain. Sequenced: CD8+ T cells from PBMCs. The TCR sequence derives from a human donor in good health (CMV status not recorded). Some clones in this sample may be carry-over from other donors' samples. The CDR3 is CATSDPWNYEQYF. In DNA, the CDR3 is TGTGCCACCAGTGACCCCTGGAACTACGAGCAGTACTTC.